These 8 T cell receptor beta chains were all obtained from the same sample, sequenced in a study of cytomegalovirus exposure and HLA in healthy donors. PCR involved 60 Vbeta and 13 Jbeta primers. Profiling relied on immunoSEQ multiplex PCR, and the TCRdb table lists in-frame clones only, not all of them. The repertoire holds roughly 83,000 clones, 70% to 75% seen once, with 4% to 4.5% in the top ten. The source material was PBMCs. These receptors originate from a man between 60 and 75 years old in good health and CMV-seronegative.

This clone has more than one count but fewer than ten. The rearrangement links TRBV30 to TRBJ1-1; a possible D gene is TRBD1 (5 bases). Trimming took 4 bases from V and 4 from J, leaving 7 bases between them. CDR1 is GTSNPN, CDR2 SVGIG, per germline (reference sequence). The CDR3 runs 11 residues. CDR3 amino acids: CAWMGRTEAFF. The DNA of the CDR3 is TGTGCCTGGATGGGGCGCACTGAAGCTTTCTTT.

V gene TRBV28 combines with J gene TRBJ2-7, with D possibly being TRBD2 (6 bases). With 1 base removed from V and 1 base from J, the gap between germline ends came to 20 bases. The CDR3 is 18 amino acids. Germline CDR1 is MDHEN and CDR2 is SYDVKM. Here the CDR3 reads CASSLSPLGRFKSYEQYF. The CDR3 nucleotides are TGTGCCAGCAGTTTATCCCCACTAGGGAGGTTTAAATCCTACGAGCAGTACTTC.

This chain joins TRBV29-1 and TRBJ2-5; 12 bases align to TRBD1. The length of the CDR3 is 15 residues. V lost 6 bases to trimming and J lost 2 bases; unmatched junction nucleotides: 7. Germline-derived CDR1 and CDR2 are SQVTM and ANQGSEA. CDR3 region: CSVGGTGGPQETQYF. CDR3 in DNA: TGCAGCGTGGGAGGGACAGGGGGCCCGCAAGAGACCCAGTACTTC.

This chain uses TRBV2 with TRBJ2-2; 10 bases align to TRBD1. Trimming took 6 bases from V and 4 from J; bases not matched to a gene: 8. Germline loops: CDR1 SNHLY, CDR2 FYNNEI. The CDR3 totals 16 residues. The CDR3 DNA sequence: TGTGCCAGCAGCCGCTCCGGGACAGGGGTCACCGGGGAGCTGTTTTTT. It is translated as CASSRSGTGVTGELFF.

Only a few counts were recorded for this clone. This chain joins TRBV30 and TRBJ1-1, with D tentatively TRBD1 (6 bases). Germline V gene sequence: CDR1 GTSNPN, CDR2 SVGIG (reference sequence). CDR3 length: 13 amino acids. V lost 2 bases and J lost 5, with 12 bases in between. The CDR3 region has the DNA TGTGCCTGGAGTTGGGGGCGGGGGACTGAAGCTTTCTTT. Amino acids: CAWSWGRGTEAFF.

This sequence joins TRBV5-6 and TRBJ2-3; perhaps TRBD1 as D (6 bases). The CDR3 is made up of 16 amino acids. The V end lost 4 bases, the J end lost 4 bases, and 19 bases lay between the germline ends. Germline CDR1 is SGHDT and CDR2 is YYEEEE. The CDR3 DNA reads TGTGCCAGCAGCCAGGATACAGGGTTGGCGTCAGATACGCAGTATTTT. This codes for CASSQDTGLASDTQYF.

The DNA of the CDR3 is TGTGCCAGCAGCCCGACTAGCGGGGGGGCCGGGGAGACCCAGTACTTC. The encoded protein is CASSPTSGGAGETQYF. The V and J genes are TRBV2 and TRBJ2-5, with TRBD2 matching over 14 bases. The ends lost 6 bases at V and 5 bases at J; junction bases unmatched: 8. This CDR3 region has 16 residues. From germline, CDR1 is SNHLY and CDR2 FYNNEI.

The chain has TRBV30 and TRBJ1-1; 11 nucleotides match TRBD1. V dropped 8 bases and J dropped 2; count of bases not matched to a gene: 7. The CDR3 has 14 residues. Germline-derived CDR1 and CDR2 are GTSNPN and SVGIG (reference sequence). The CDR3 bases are TGTGCCGGGACAGGGGGTACCCTAAACACTGAAGCTTTCTTT. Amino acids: CAGTGGTLNTEAFF.